These 13 T cell receptor beta chains were sequenced from one sample in a study of blood T cell repertoires in COVID-19. The repertoire was sequenced with immunoSEQ multiplex PCR; TCRdb's copy has only in-frame clones and lacks some. The sample has some 530,000 clones; roughly nine tenths are singletons. The sample taken for sequencing was PBMCs or T cells enriched from blood (not recorded which). Every receptor here comes from a woman in her fifties or sixties who had recovered from COVID-19.

This chain's CDR3 is CASSQAGGLNTEAFF. The CDR3 bases are TGTGCCAGCAGCCAAGCAGGGGGCCTGAACACTGAAGCTTTCTTT. This rearrangement joins TRBV3-1 (or the pseudogene TRBV3-2) to TRBJ1-1; TRBD1 agrees at 8 bases. This CDR3 has 15 amino acids. The ends lost 1 base at V and 0 bases at J; junction bases unmatched: 1. The V gene's germline CDR1 is LGHDT and CDR2 YNNKEL (reference sequence).

The chain couples TRBV24-1 to TRBJ2-6; 12 bases map to TRBD1. Germline loops: CDR1 KGHDR, CDR2 SFDVKD. There are 18 residues in the CDR3. Trimming took 9 bases from V and 2 from J; bases not matched to a gene: 10. The CDR3 nucleotides read TGTGCCACCCCTCGAACCGGGACAGGGGGCGCTGGGGCCAACGTCCTGACTTTC. Amino acids: CATPRTGTGGAGANVLTF.

This clone has a single count. The chain employs TRBV5-1 and TRBJ2-5, with 9 bases lining up with TRBD1. The ends lost 5 bases at V and 2 bases at J; junction bases unmatched: 10. CDR3 length: 16 residues. CDR1 SGHRS and CDR2 YFSETQ come from the germline V gene. The CDR3 reads CASSSGWGTGQETQYF. For the CDR3, the DNA is TGCGCCAGCAGTTCGGGGTGGGGGACAGGGCAAGAGACCCAGTACTTC.

CDR3 coding DNA: TGTGCCAGCAGCTGGGGGACAGGGACCGGGGAGCTGTTTTTT. It codes for CASSWGTGTGELFF. V and J are TRBV5-6 and TRBJ2-2, with TRBD1 identical over 9 bases. CDR1 is SGHDT, CDR2 YYEEEE, per germline. The CDR3 consists of 14 residues. With V trimmed by 3 bases and J by 5 bases, 2 bases remained unmatched.

The rearrangement joins TRBV2 to TRBJ1-5, with 7 bases matching TRBD1. CDR1 and CDR2 (germline): SNHLY, FYNNEI. V shed 4 bases, J shed 5 bases, and the junction held 14 bases outside the gene matches. This CDR3 is built from 17 residues. For the CDR3, the DNA is TGTGCCAGCAGTGGCCGACTTATGGGCAGGGGGGATCAGCCCCAGCATTTT. Its protein is CASSGRLMGRGDQPQHF.

CDR3 nucleotide sequence: TGTGCCACCAGCCCAGGGGGCTCTGGAAACACCATATATTTT. Protein sequence: CATSPGGSGNTIYF. V usage is TRBV15 and J usage is TRBJ1-3; 7 bases fit TRBD1. Trimming cost V 5 bases and J 0 bases; bases outside gene matches: 1. The CDR3 loop spans 14 amino acids. CDR1 LNHNV and CDR2 YYDKDF come from the germline V gene (reference sequence).

Of note for this clone: At one of its ends the junction is not consistent with the germline gene, which may arise from a read error. The genes are TRBV27 and TRBJ2-5; a possible D gene is TRBD2 (5 bases). The CDR3 has 14 amino acids. Germline CDR1 and CDR2: MNHEY and SMNVEV (reference sequence). The CDR3 is CASSSGVPQGTQYF. DNA of the CDR3: TGTGCCAGCAGTTCCGGGGTCCCCCAAGGGACCCAGTACTTC.

The chain has TRBV18 and TRBJ1-1; D is undetermined. The V and J ends lost 3 bases and 2 bases respectively, with 7 bases between them. The CDR3 spans 13 residues. Germline V gene data show CDR1 as KGHSH and CDR2 as LQKENI. Written as DNA, the CDR3 is TGTGCCAGCTCACCGCGAACCAACACTGAAGCTTTCTTT. Translating it yields CASSPRTNTEAFF.

The V call is TRBV29-1, the J call TRBJ1-1; D possibly corresponds to TRBD1 (6 bases). The CDR3 is 13 residues long. With 3 bases removed from V and 2 bases from J, the gap between germline ends came to 10 bases. Germline CDR1 SQVTM, CDR2 ANQGSEA. The CDR3 DNA is TGCAGCGTTGAGGCCAGGGGAAACACTGAAGCTTTCTTT. This translates into CSVEARGNTEAFF.

CDR3 protein: CAWSVRGQAPSNYGYTF. In DNA form, the CDR3 reads TGTGCCTGGAGTGTCCGGGGACAGGCTCCATCTAACTATGGCTACACCTTC. The chain employs TRBV30 and TRBJ1-2, with 8 bases aligning to TRBD1. Trimming cost V 0 bases and J 0 bases; bases outside gene matches: 9. Germline loops: CDR1 GTSNPN, CDR2 SVGIG (reference sequence). There are 17 residues in the CDR3.

On this clone itself: Other DNA sequences from this sample encode an identical CDR3 as well. The chain has TRBV12-3 or TRBV12-4 and TRBJ1-1, with 8 bases that match TRBD1. This CDR3 is built from 13 residues. J gave up 5 bases and V 3 bases, and 2 bases lay outside the gene matches. This chain's CDR3 is CASSLNRGTEAFF. For the CDR3, the DNA is TGTGCCAGCAGTTTGAACAGGGGGACTGAAGCTTTCTTT.

This rearrangement joins TRBV11-2 to TRBJ1-1, with a possible D match to TRBD1 (6 bases). Germline V gene data show CDR1 as SGHAT and CDR2 as FQNNGV. The CDR3 length is 14 residues. Between the trimmed V and J ends, which lost 5 bases and 5 bases, there was a span of 15 bases. CDR3 sequence: CASSQRGGHTEAFF. CDR3 DNA sequence: TGTGCCAGCAGCCAACGGGGGGGGCATACTGAAGCTTTCTTT.

The chain couples TRBV6-5 to TRBJ1-1; 7 bases line up with TRBD1. CDR1 is MNHEY, CDR2 SVGAGI, per germline. V shed 6 bases, J shed 0 bases, and the junction held 7 bases outside the gene matches. The CDR3 has 15 amino acids. The CDR3 DNA sequence: TGTGCCAGCAGCCGGGGGACAGCTATGAACACTGAAGCTTTCTTT. Encoded protein: CASSRGTAMNTEAFF.